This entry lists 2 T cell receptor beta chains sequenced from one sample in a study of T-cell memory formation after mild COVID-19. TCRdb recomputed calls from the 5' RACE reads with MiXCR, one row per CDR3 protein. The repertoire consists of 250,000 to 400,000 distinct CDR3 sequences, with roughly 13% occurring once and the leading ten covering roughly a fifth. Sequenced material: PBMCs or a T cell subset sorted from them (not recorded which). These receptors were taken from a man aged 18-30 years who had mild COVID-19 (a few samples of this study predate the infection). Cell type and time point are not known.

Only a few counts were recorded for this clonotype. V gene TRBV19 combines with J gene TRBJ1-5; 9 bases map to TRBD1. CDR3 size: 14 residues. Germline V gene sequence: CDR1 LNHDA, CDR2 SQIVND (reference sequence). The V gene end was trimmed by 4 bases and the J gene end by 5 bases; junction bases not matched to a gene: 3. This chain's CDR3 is CASSTQGAYQPQHF. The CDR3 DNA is TGTGCCAGTAGTACACAGGGGGCCTATCAGCCCCAGCATTTT.

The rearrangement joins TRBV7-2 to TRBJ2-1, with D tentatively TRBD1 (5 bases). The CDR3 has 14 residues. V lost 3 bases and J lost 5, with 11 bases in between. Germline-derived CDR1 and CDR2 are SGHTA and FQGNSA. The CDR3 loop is CASSFSGMHNEQFF. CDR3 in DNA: TGTGCCAGCAGCTTCTCAGGGATGCACAATGAGCAGTTCTTC.